The 27 T cell receptor beta chains below all came from one sample that was sequenced in a study of cytomegalovirus exposure and HLA in healthy donors. Vbeta (60) and Jbeta (13) primers were used in the PCR. The method was immunoSEQ multiplex PCR; TCRdb's version includes in-frame clones alone and lacks a portion of them. The repertoire consists of about 150,000 clones, with roughly 77% occurring once and the leading ten covering 1%. The sample taken for sequencing was PBMCs. Source of these receptors: a woman in her fifties or sixties in good health and CMV-seropositive.

The V gene is TRBV5-6, the J gene TRBJ1-6; 10 bases match TRBD1. There are 13 residues in the CDR3. V gave up 4 bases and J gave up 8 bases; unmatched junction bases: 0. Germline CDR1 SGHDT, CDR2 YYEEEE. DNA of the CDR3: TGTGCCAGCAGCGACAGGGGGCATTCACCCCTCCACTTT. Its translation: CASSDRGHSPLHF.

This clone was observed a few times. V usage is TRBV12-2 and J usage is TRBJ1-6. TRBV12-2 is flagged as a pseudogene. The length of the CDR3 is 17 residues. The CDR3 loop reads CASRFSSGTKDAGTLHF. In DNA, the CDR3 is TGTGCAAGTCGCTTCTCTTCAGGGACTAAAGATGCAGGGACCCTCCACTTT.

This rearrangement joins TRBV11-3 to TRBJ1-3; 7 nucleotides align to TRBD1. Looked up from germline, CDR1 is SGHNT and CDR2 is YENEEA. CDR3 length equals 15 residues. J lost 3 bases, V lost 5 bases, and 7 bases had no gene match. The CDR3 DNA is TGTGCCAGCAGCCCAGGGGGATATCGTGGAAACACCATATATTTT. Amino acids: CASSPGGYRGNTIYF.

The chain employs TRBV5-4 and TRBJ2-1; 9 positions match TRBD2. The CDR3 has 15 amino acids. J was trimmed by 9 bases and V by 1 base; bases with no gene match: 8. The germline gives CDR1 SGHNT, CDR2 YYREEE (reference sequence). The CDR3 DNA reads as TGTGCCAGCAGCTTGCTCCTAGCGGGACGCAGTGAGCAGTTCTTC. This encodes CASSLLLAGRSEQFF.

The chain couples TRBV9 to TRBJ1-2; 8 positions agree with TRBD1. Germline trimming cut 0 bases from V and 0 bases from J; bases unmatched to any gene: 1. This CDR3 has 15 residues. Germline V lookup: CDR1 SGDLS, CDR2 YYNGEE. CDR3 amino acids: CASSVGGQANYGYTF. CDR3 sequence (DNA): TGTGCCAGCAGCGTAGGGGGACAGGCTAACTATGGCTACACCTTC.

This clone was found once. The chain couples TRBV6-5 to TRBJ2-7; possible D gene TRBD2, 6 bases. This CDR3 is built from 16 residues. Trimming took 0 bases from V and 0 from J, leaving 12 bases between them. Germline V gene lookup returns CDR1 MNHEY and CDR2 SVGAGI. This CDR3 is CASSYSNHGSSYEQYF. The CDR3 nucleotides read TGTGCCAGCAGTTACTCGAATCACGGGAGCTCCTACGAGCAGTACTTC.

This chain's CDR3 is CASSLSTTGGTEAFF. The DNA for the CDR3 is TGTGCCAGCAGTTTATCTACCACAGGGGGGACTGAAGCTTTCTTT. This chain connects TRBV27 to TRBJ1-1, with 8 bases that match TRBD1. V lost 0 bases, J lost 5 bases, and 5 bases stayed unmatched. CDR3 length: 15 residues. The germline V gene encodes CDR1 MNHEY and CDR2 SMNVEV (reference sequence).

The chain has TRBV18 and TRBJ1-1, with D tentatively TRBD1 (6 bases). V was shortened by 5 bases and J by 0 bases, with 7 bases between the two germline ends. Germline loops: CDR1 KGHSH, CDR2 LQKENI. The CDR3 is 13 amino acids. The DNA of the CDR3 is TGTGCCAGCTCAGGACAGCTGAACACTGAAGCTTTCTTT. It is translated as CASSGQLNTEAFF.

J is TRBJ2-1 and V is TRBV19, with D possibly matching TRBD2 (6 bases). The V end lost 7 bases, the J end lost 6 bases, and 22 bases lay between the germline ends. Germline assignment: CDR1 LNHDA and CDR2 SQIVND (reference sequence). The length of the CDR3 is 16 residues. The CDR3 here is CASTNPRSNGGNEQFF. In DNA form, the CDR3 reads TGTGCCAGTACCAACCCCCGTAGCAACGGGGGCAATGAGCAGTTCTTC.

This chain connects TRBV7-2 to TRBJ1-4, with D tentatively TRBD1 (6 bases). V was cut by 0 bases and J by 8 bases, with 16 bases left in between. This CDR3 contains 16 residues. Germline assignment: CDR1 SGHTA and CDR2 FQGNSA. The CDR3 protein is CASSLAADRLAEKLFF. The CDR3 region has the DNA TGTGCCAGCAGCTTAGCCGCCGACAGGTTGGCCGAAAAACTGTTTTTT.

V usage is TRBV7-2 and J usage is TRBJ2-2; D is unresolved. Germline CDR1 reads SGHTA; CDR2 reads FQGNSA. V was shortened by 5 bases and J by 2 bases, with 15 bases between the two germline ends. This CDR3 region has 16 residues. The CDR3 sequence is CASSPKVRFNTGELFF. DNA for the CDR3: TGTGCCAGCAGCCCGAAGGTGCGGTTCAACACCGGGGAGCTGTTTTTT. Supplemented by reference TRBV7-2 and TRBJ2-2, the full variable domain reads GAGVSQSPSNKVTEKGKDVELRCDPISGHTALYWYRQSLGQGLEFLIYFQGNSAPDKSGLPSDRFSAERTGGSVSTLTIQRTQQEDSAVYLCASSPKVRFNTGELFFGEGSRLTVL.

This sequence joins TRBV5-8 and TRBJ2-7, with D perhaps TRBD1 (5 bases). V lost 0 bases and J 4 bases, leaving 8 bases between the germline ends. The length of the CDR3 is 13 residues. Germline V CDR1 and CDR2: SGHTS, YDEGEE. The CDR3 region is CASSLEAGYEQYF. In DNA, the CDR3 is TGTGCCAGCAGCTTGGAGGCAGGGTACGAGCAGTACTTC.

A single count supports this clone. The chain employs TRBV28 and TRBJ2-7; D is undetermined. Between the trimmed V and J ends, which lost 1 base and 2 bases, there was a span of 15 bases. Germline loops: CDR1 MDHEN, CDR2 SYDVKM. This CDR3 spans 16 amino acids. The CDR3 DNA reads as TGTGCCAGCAGTTTATCGGCAGCGCCTACAACCTACGAGCAGTACTTC. This encodes CASSLSAAPTTYEQYF.

The chain joins TRBV5-6 to TRBJ2-7; 8 bases line up with TRBD1. This CDR3 is built from 14 residues. V dropped 0 bases and J dropped 6; count of bases not matched to a gene: 5. The germline V gene encodes CDR1 SGHDT and CDR2 YYEEEE. The CDR3 region is CASSLGDRGGEQYF. In DNA, the CDR3 is TGTGCCAGCAGCTTGGGTGACAGGGGCGGCGAGCAGTACTTC.

This clone was seen a handful of times. This sequence joins TRBV5-4 and TRBJ1-2; weak D call: TRBD1 (5 bases). The V gene lost 5 bases and the J gene lost 5 bases, with 16 bases spanning the gap. The germline CDR1 and CDR2 sequences are SGHNT and YYREEE (reference sequence). This CDR3 spans 14 amino acids. CDR3 loop: CASRAEGFRYGYTF. The CDR3 region has the DNA TGTGCCAGCAGGGCGGAGGGGTTTCGGTATGGCTACACCTTC.

The V and J genes are TRBV19 and TRBJ1-1; TRBD1 is a possible D gene (6 bases). This CDR3 is 13 amino acids long. Trimming shortened V by 9 bases and J by 6 bases, and 17 bases separated the two germline ends. Germline lookup yields CDR1 LNHDA and CDR2 SQIVND (reference sequence). The CDR3 DNA sequence: TGTGCCAGCCGCCCCGTTGGACAGCCTGAAGCTTTCTTT. This codes for CASRPVGQPEAFF.

The chain employs TRBV19 and TRBJ2-2; possibly TRBD2 for D (5 bases). The CDR3 extends over 14 amino acids. Germline V gene data show CDR1 as LNHDA and CDR2 as SQIVND (reference sequence). V shed 8 bases and J shed 4 bases, with 14 bases lying between them. Here the CDR3 reads CASRTAAGTGELFF. The CDR3 DNA is TGTGCCAGTCGGACTGCGGCGGGCACCGGGGAGCTGTTTTTT.

V usage is TRBV29-1 and J usage is TRBJ1-2; D unresolved. The CDR3 runs 11 residues. Germline-derived CDR1 and CDR2 are SQVTM and ANQGSEA. V shed 8 bases and J shed 6 bases, with 13 bases lying between them. CDR3 amino acids: CSLGSSDGYTF. The DNA of the CDR3 is TGCAGCCTCGGGTCGAGCGATGGCTACACCTTC.

This clone was observed once. The V call is TRBV7-9, the J call TRBJ2-1; tentative D call: TRBD2 (6 bases). CDR1 and CDR2 from the germline V gene are SEHNR and FQNEAQ (reference sequence). The CDR3 runs to 12 residues. Trimming shortened V by 3 bases and J by 7 bases, and 7 bases separated the two germline ends. CDR3 amino acids: CASSFAGNEQFF. The CDR3 DNA reads TGTGCCAGCAGCTTCGCGGGGAATGAGCAGTTCTTC.

This CDR3 is CASSLTRDTEAFF. For the CDR3, the DNA is TGTGCCAGCAGTCTTACACGGGACACTGAAGCTTTCTTT. The chain uses TRBV6-5 and TRBJ1-1, with D hard to call. Germline V CDR1 and CDR2: MNHEY, SVGAGI. The CDR3 is 13 amino acids. V lost 5 bases, J lost 3 bases, and 10 bases lay in between.

The chain uses TRBV18 and TRBJ2-5; D unresolved. This CDR3 is 12 amino acids long. V shed 5 bases and J shed 2 bases, with 6 bases lying between them. Germline V CDR1 and CDR2: KGHSH, LQKENI. The chain's CDR3 is CASSGLQETQYF. The CDR3 region has the DNA TGTGCCAGCTCAGGCTTACAAGAGACCCAGTACTTC.

This clone has a single count. The rearrangement links TRBV28 to TRBJ2-7; D unresolved. The CDR3 has 11 residues. The V end was cut by 6 bases, the J end by 0 bases, with 3 bases between. Germline V gene data show CDR1 as MDHEN and CDR2 as SYDVKM. The CDR3 DNA reads TGTGCCAGCAGCCGCTCCTACGAGCAGTACTTC. It specifies CASSRSYEQYF.

This clone was seen a single time. CDR3 sequence reads: CAISTGFGVDEQYF. CDR3 nucleotides: TGTGCCATCAGTACAGGCTTCGGAGTCGACGAGCAGTACTTC. The J gene is TRBJ2-7, the V gene TRBV10-3; a possible D gene is TRBD1 (5 bases). The germline V gene encodes CDR1 ENHRY and CDR2 SYGVKD. Trimming cost V 5 bases and J 5 bases, with 16 bases left between them. The CDR3 has 14 residues.

The V call is TRBV7-3, the J call TRBJ2-1; 11 bases are shared with TRBD2. Germline trimming cut 5 bases from V and 4 bases from J; bases unmatched to any gene: 4. CDR1 is SGHTA, CDR2 FQGTGA, per germline. The CDR3 has 15 amino acids. The DNA for the CDR3 is TGTGCCAGCAGCGCACTAGCGGGAGCGTACAATGAGCAGTTCTTC. Translated, it gives CASSALAGAYNEQFF.

The gene calls are TRBV19 and TRBJ2-7; TRBD2 matches 9 bases. V lost 7 bases to trimming and J lost 0 bases; unmatched junction nucleotides: 7. Germline V gives CDR1 LNHDA, CDR2 SQIVND (reference sequence). The CDR3 is 15 amino acids. The CDR3 DNA reads as TGTGCCAGTACCCCAGCGGGGGGAACCTCCTACGAGCAGTACTTC. Translation: CASTPAGGTSYEQYF.

The V gene is TRBV11-2, the J gene TRBJ2-3, with TRBD2 identical over 13 bases. The CDR3 is made up of 16 amino acids. V gave up 1 base and J gave up 10 bases; unmatched junction bases: 8. CDR1 and CDR2 from the germline V gene are SGHAT and FQNNGV. CDR3 loop: CASSLVLAGGRNAQYF. The CDR3 coding sequence is TGTGCCAGCAGCTTAGTACTAGCGGGAGGGCGAAATGCGCAGTATTTT.

The J gene is TRBJ2-3, the V gene TRBV4-3; D ambiguous. The germline V and J ends were trimmed by 1 base and 2 bases, with 4 bases remaining between them. The germline V gene encodes CDR1 LGHNA and CDR2 YSLEER. The CDR3 spans 13 residues. In DNA form, the CDR3 reads TGCGCCAGCAGCCAAGCAAACACAGATACGCAGTATTTT. Residues: CASSQANTDTQYF.